This TCR beta chain is from a study of cytomegalovirus exposure and HLA in healthy donors. 60 Vbeta and 13 Jbeta primers were used in PCR. Clones were sequenced by immunoSEQ multiplex PCR, and TCRdb holds only the in-frame ones, with some missing. Of some 150,000 clones listed, roughly 80% are singletons. In its sample, this clone was seen once. Germline CDR1 reads SGHTA; CDR2 reads FQGTGA. The CDR3 has 18 residues. V shed 5 bases, J shed 0 bases, and the junction held 8 bases outside the gene matches. The rearrangement links TRBV7-3 to TRBJ2-6; 9 bases map to TRBD2. The sequenced sample was PBMCs. This receptor was taken from a woman in her thirties or forties in good health and CMV-seropositive. In nucleotides, the CDR3 is TGTGCCAGCAGCATTTACGGACTAGCGACCTCTGGGGCCAACGTCCTGACTTTC. It is translated as CASSIYGLATSGANVLTF.